The clone carrying this T cell receptor (beta chain) was counted many times. Its matching antigen is unknown. The data were taken from a study of T cells in Graves' hyperthyroidism and ophthalmopathy. Findings and limits, study-wide: Ophthalmopathy prediction by the model preceded onset by a median about 6 months. Blood samples included most of the expanded thyroid clonotypes exceeding 0.001.

This CDR3 is built from 15 residues. Germline CDR1 is MNHEY and CDR2 is SMNVEV (reference sequence). V gave up 5 bases and J gave up 1 base, with 14 bases separating them. A patient was excluded if there was uncontrolled infection, other autoimmune disease, pregnancy or lactation. The investigators amplified TCR beta CDR3 regions from RNA transcripts. A set of HTBI primers served as the primers for a first-round RT-PCR of the TCR CDR3. TCRdb itself ran the multiplex PCR reads through MiXCR, one entry per CDR3 protein. In the table there are about 350,000 distinct CDR3 sequences, about a sixth of which are singletons.

This sequence originates from a woman in her forties with Graves' ophthalmopathy. The chain carries TRBV27 and TRBJ1-2; no firm D call. The sequenced sample was blood. The CDR3 nucleotides are TGTGCCAGCAGTCCCGGCGGCCCTAATAACTATGGCTACACCTTC. It translates to CASSPGGPNNYGYTF.